Each of the 5 T cell receptor beta chains below was sequenced from the same sample in a study of T-cell memory formation after mild COVID-19. TCRdb reprocessed the 5' RACE reads with MiXCR, giving one entry per CDR3 protein. The data hold a few hundred thousand distinct CDR3 sequences, with around 10% observed a single time. Sequencing was carried out using PBMCs or a T cell subset sorted from them (not recorded which). The receptors here all came from a man between 18 and 29 years old who had mild COVID-19 (a few samples of this study predate the infection). Cell type and time point are not known.

This clonotype appeared a few times. The rearrangement links TRBV4-2 to TRBJ1-1; no firm D call. Germline loops: CDR1 LGHNA, CDR2 YNFKEQ. The V end was cut by 7 bases, the J end by 3 bases, with 6 bases between. The CDR3 is 11 amino acids. CDR3 protein: CASNKDTEAFF. CDR3 coding DNA: TGTGCCAGCAATAAGGACACTGAAGCTTTCTTT.

This clonotype occurred a few times. This rearrangement joins TRBV15 to TRBJ1-3, with D possibly matching TRBD1 (6 bases). Trimming stripped 3 bases from V and 8 bases from J, with 14 bases between. CDR1 and CDR2 from the germline V gene are LNHNV and YYDKDF (reference sequence). This CDR3 spans 14 amino acids. The CDR3 protein is CATSRPNRVHTIYF. The CDR3 DNA reads as TGTGCCACCAGCAGGCCGAACAGGGTTCACACCATATATTTT. Full variable domain (outside the CDR3, taken from reference TRBV15 and TRBJ1-3): DAMVIQNPRYQVTQFGKPVTLSCSQTLNHNVMYWYQQKSSQAPKLLFHYYDKDFNNEADTPDNFQSRRPNTSFCFLDIRSPGLGDTAMYLCATSRPNRVHTIYFGEGSWLTVV.

Points on this clonotype: The junction departs from the called germline gene at one end, perhaps through a read error. The CDR3 DNA is TGCGCCAGCAGTCAGGTAACCGGGGAAGCAAGTTTT. It translates to CASSQVTGEASF. The rearrangement links TRBV23-1 to TRBJ1-1; D call uncertain. TRBV23-1 is treated as an ORF (open reading frame) with a function not yet certain. This CDR3 is built from 12 residues.

Only a few counts were recorded for this clonotype. The rearrangement uses TRBV7-9 and TRBJ2-1; no reliable D call. CDR3 length: 13 residues. CDR1 is SEHNR and CDR2 is FQNEAQ in the germline V gene (reference sequence). The germline V and J ends were trimmed by 5 bases and 6 bases, with 11 bases remaining between them. The CDR3 loop is CASSGLMSNEQFF. DNA of the CDR3: TGTGCCAGCAGCGGTCTCATGAGCAATGAGCAGTTCTTC.

The V gene is TRBV18, the J gene TRBJ2-5, with TRBD1 as a possible D gene (5 bases). Germline CDR1 and CDR2: KGHSH and LQKENI. The CDR3 is 15 residues long. V lost 1 base, J lost 5 bases, and 14 bases lay in between. This chain's CDR3 is CASSPRAGPAETQYF. CDR3 coding DNA: TGTGCCAGCTCACCACGCGCAGGGCCTGCGGAGACCCAGTACTTC.